This T cell receptor (beta chain) was observed in a study of blood T cells in healthy people across ages (dated by TCRdb to the mid-2010s). About the study as a whole: In model experiments, roughly one uniquely barcoded TCR beta cDNA molecule per two T cells was captured by template switching. Donors were grouped into four age groups: young (average 16 years), middle-aged (39), aged (roughly 62) and long-lived (around 80). Two additional independent replicas of 1 million unique cDNA reads from the same blood draw were analyzed for two donors (one aged 18 to 29 and one aged 80 or older). The study measured age-related changes in TCR beta repertoire diversity using deep sequencing normalized with unique cDNA molecular identifiers. Donors of different ages were randomly distributed across sequencing lanes to avoid experimental bias. Overall study results and their limits: Observed TCR beta diversity per million T cells fell roughly linearly with age, and a significant reduction was already apparent by age around 36. Estimates of total diversity based on one million sequenced T cells were regarded as lower bounds and as underestimates. Observed TCR beta diversity correlated strongly with the percentage of naive T cells measured by flow cytometry. Compared with the aged group, more naive CD4+ T cells, fewer expanded clones and increased TCR diversity were shown by the long-lived group, suggesting age selection. Conclusive comparison of naive and antigen-experienced compartments was prevented by the profiling of bulk unsorted PBMCs. Because donor CMV infection status was unknown, age-related changes in expanded clonotypes were potentially confounded.

The donors were a few dozen Caucasian individuals from Russia, aged 6 to 90 years, who were systemically healthy. About 10 milliliters of peripheral blood were drawn from each donor into EDTA-treated Vacutainer tubes. Ficoll-Paque density-gradient centrifugation was used to isolate PBMCs, with at least 6.5 million obtained per sample. Trizol reagent was used to extract total RNA from PBMCs, with at least 5 micrograms per sample. For every donor, flow cytometry on a PBMC aliquot measured the percentage of naive CD45RAhigh/CD27high T cells. Receptor libraries were prepared by 5' RACE. Sequencing was carried out with an Illumina HiSeq 2500. The second PCR ran for roughly 7 to 11 cycles and used a J-beta primer mix along with a sample-barcoded 5' primer. A unique molecular identifier was introduced onto each TCR beta cDNA molecule by a template-switch 5' adaptor carrying 12 random nucleotides. Each sample yielded at least 3 million CDR3-containing paired-end reads. First-strand cDNA synthesis was performed from all RNA using the Mint cDNA synthesis kit, with priming by a TRBC-specific oligonucleotide. All cDNA was treated with uracil-DNA glycosylase and then went through a first 18-cycle PCR with the universal primers M1SS and BC2_uni_R. As for the original processing: For normalization, 1 million high-quality reads, each with a distinct molecular identifier, were randomly selected from each sample. Instead of being binned into consensus sequences, reads that shared molecular identifiers were thrown out. CDR3 identification, clonotype clustering and error correction used MiTCR with a Q25 quality threshold and the strictest error-elimination algorithm. A nonparametric unseen species model with Euler transformation was used to estimate a lower bound on total TCR beta diversity. Clones were called with MiXCR by TCRdb after fastp trimmed the public reads at Q25, and only in-frame beta chains were retained. One record per CDR3 amino acid sequence lists the most common genes and DNA. The V and J calls follow TCRdb's processing rather than the paper's. The sample table shows 1 million to 1.2 million distinct CDR3 sequences, and 35% to 40% are seen once. The ten most abundant clones make up roughly 13% of the sample.

This clonotype was detected many times. The specificity of this receptor is unknown. The sample holds no much larger clone one base away, and base qualities are not on file. The CDR3 goes from the cysteine to the phenylalanine over 11 residues. Only the CDR3 portion is preserved as DNA: 33 bases, with reading frame beginning at the first base. CDR1 and CDR2, looked up from the germline V gene, are SQVTM and ANQGSEA. The trim is 5 bases for V and 5 bases for J, with a gap of 7 bases between the germline ends. Recombination joined TRBV29-1 with TRBJ2-1; the D gene cannot be named for sure. This sequence was found in a young man in good health. Sequencing input: blood. The DNA is as follows: TGCAGCGTTTACCGGGACAATGAGCAGTTCTTC. It translates as CSVYRDNEQFF.